The rows below give T cell receptor beta chains drawn from one sample of a study of graft-versus-host responses after intestinal transplantation. Only in-frame clones appear in the TCRdb table, and some are missing; sequencing was by immunoSEQ multiplex PCR. This table has about 24,000 clones, 80% to 90% appearing once. The material sequenced was PBMCs, taken around 460 days after intestinal transplant. All receptors come from a human patient who received an intestinal transplant, so some T cells may come from the graft donor. Each CDR3 is given with its conserved first and last residue. Fields, in order: CDR3 DNA, CDR3 protein, V gene, clone size, D gene, J gene. D genes are given only for firm matches. The size of a clone is reported for some rows only, either as once, few or many, or as a class for expanded clones.

cdr3_nt: TGTGCCAGTAGTAAACAGGGTTACCAGCCCCAGCATTTT; cdr3_aa: CASSKQGYQPQHF; v_call: TRBV19; clone_size: .; d_call: .; j_call: TRBJ1-5
cdr3_nt: TGCGCCAGCAGCTTGGGTCCCAGGGGTCGGGAGACCCAGTACTTC; cdr3_aa: CASSLGPRGRETQYF; v_call: TRBV5-1; clone_size: .; d_call: .; j_call: TRBJ2-5
cdr3_nt: TGCGCCAGCAGCGCGGATGGGGGCTGGGGGCAGTACTTC; cdr3_aa: CASSADGGWGQYF; v_call: TRBV5-1; clone_size: few; d_call: .; j_call: TRBJ2-7
cdr3_nt: TGTGCCAGCAGCGTAGTGGGGACAGGGGGCGGGGAGCAGTACTTC; cdr3_aa: CASSVVGTGGGEQYF; v_call: TRBV9; clone_size: .; d_call: TRBD1; j_call: TRBJ2-5
cdr3_nt: TGTGCCAGCAGCGTAGAACTAGCGGGATCAGATACGCAGTATTTT; cdr3_aa: CASSVELAGSDTQYF; v_call: TRBV9; clone_size: .; d_call: TRBD2; j_call: TRBJ2-3
cdr3_nt: TGTGCTAGCAGCCCCCACCCGGGTAGAAACACCGGGGAGCTGTTTTTT; cdr3_aa: CASSPHPGRNTGELFF; v_call: TRBV7-7; clone_size: .; d_call: .; j_call: TRBJ2-2
cdr3_nt: TGTGCCAGCAGAGGTACGGGAATTGACAGGGTGTCTGAAGCTTTCTTT; cdr3_aa: CASRGTGIDRVSEAFF; v_call: TRBV6-6; clone_size: .; d_call: TRBD1; j_call: TRBJ1-1
cdr3_nt: TGTGCCAGCAGCCAGTTTAGAAGCTCTGGGGCCAACGTCCTGACTTTC; cdr3_aa: CASSQFRSSGANVLTF; v_call: TRBV25-1; clone_size: .; d_call: .; j_call: TRBJ2-6
cdr3_nt: TGCGCCAGCAGCCGAGGACTCGGGGGAGGGGGTGAGCAGTTCTTC; cdr3_aa: CASSRGLGGGGEQFF; v_call: TRBV5-1; clone_size: .; d_call: .; j_call: TRBJ2-1
cdr3_nt: TGTGCCAGCAGCTTAAATGTGAACAGGGGGCCTTGGAACACTGAAGCTTTCTTT; cdr3_aa: CASSLNVNRGPWNTEAFF; v_call: TRBV11-2; clone_size: .; d_call: TRBD1; j_call: TRBJ1-1
cdr3_nt: TGTGCCAGCAGCCCGATAGCGGGTTGGTCCTACAATGAGCAGTTCTTC; cdr3_aa: CASSPIAGWSYNEQFF; v_call: TRBV7-8; clone_size: .; d_call: TRBD2; j_call: TRBJ2-1
cdr3_nt: TGTGCCATCCAAGGACAAATAAACACTGAAGCTTTCTTT; cdr3_aa: CAIQGQINTEAFF; v_call: TRBV6-5; clone_size: .; d_call: .; j_call: TRBJ1-1
cdr3_nt: TGTGCCAGCAGCTTAGTCGTTGCGGGGGCCGGGGAGCTGTTTTTT; cdr3_aa: CASSLVVAGAGELFF; v_call: TRBV7-8; clone_size: once; d_call: TRBD2; j_call: TRBJ2-2
cdr3_nt: TGCAGCGTTGAAGGGGGACAGGGTCTGGCCGAGCAGTACTTC; cdr3_aa: CSVEGGQGLAEQYF; v_call: TRBV29-1; clone_size: .; d_call: TRBD1; j_call: TRBJ2-7
cdr3_nt: TGTGCCAGCGCGGGACAGGGTCCTACCTATAATGAAAAACTGTTTTTT; cdr3_aa: CASAGQGPTYNEKLFF; v_call: TRBV28; clone_size: .; d_call: TRBD1; j_call: TRBJ1-4
cdr3_nt: TGCAGCGTCCCTAGGCCCACCAATGAGCAGTTCTTC; cdr3_aa: CSVPRPTNEQFF; v_call: TRBV29-1; clone_size: .; d_call: .; j_call: TRBJ2-1
cdr3_nt: TGTGCCTGGACGGGACAGTCCTACGAGCAGTACTTC; cdr3_aa: CAWTGQSYEQYF; v_call: TRBV30; clone_size: few; d_call: TRBD1; j_call: TRBJ2-7
cdr3_nt: TGTGCCAGCAGCTTATTACGCGATGAGCAGTTCTTC; cdr3_aa: CASSLLRDEQFF; v_call: TRBV13; clone_size: .; d_call: .; j_call: TRBJ2-1
cdr3_nt: TGTGCCAGCAGTGAATTAGGGGTCAGGAGCTCCTACGAGCAGTACTTC; cdr3_aa: CASSELGVRSSYEQYF; v_call: TRBV25-1; clone_size: .; d_call: .; j_call: TRBJ2-7
cdr3_nt: TGTGCCAGCAGCGTAGGTGGGACGGTGAACACTGAAGCTTTCTTT; cdr3_aa: CASSVGGTVNTEAFF; v_call: TRBV9; clone_size: .; d_call: .; j_call: TRBJ1-1
cdr3_nt: TGTGCCAGCAGCCGACAGTCCTCCTACGAGCAGTACTTC; cdr3_aa: CASSRQSSYEQYF; v_call: TRBV9; clone_size: .; d_call: .; j_call: TRBJ2-7
cdr3_nt: TGTGCCAGCCTCGGACAGGGGGTGGGAGAGCAGTACTTC; cdr3_aa: CASLGQGVGEQYF; v_call: TRBV19; clone_size: .; d_call: TRBD1; j_call: TRBJ2-7
cdr3_nt: TGCGCCAGCAGTGAGTCTCTAGTCCAAGAGACCCAGTACTTC; cdr3_aa: CASSESLVQETQYF; v_call: TRBV10-1; clone_size: .; d_call: .; j_call: TRBJ2-5
cdr3_nt: TGTGCCAGAAGCCCGGGAGTAGCCGACGAGCAGTACTTC; cdr3_aa: CARSPGVADEQYF; v_call: TRBV5-3; clone_size: few; d_call: .; j_call: TRBJ2-7
cdr3_nt: TGTGCCAGCTCACCCGGAGGCTACGAGCAGTACTTC; cdr3_aa: CASSPGGYEQYF; v_call: TRBV18; clone_size: .; d_call: .; j_call: TRBJ2-7
cdr3_nt: TGTGCCAGCAGGGGGACTAGCGGGGGTCACGGGGAGCTGTTTTTT; cdr3_aa: CASRGTSGGHGELFF; v_call: TRBV2; clone_size: few; d_call: TRBD2; j_call: TRBJ2-2
cdr3_nt: TGTGCCAGCTCACCCGGTCTGGCAGGGGATGGCTACACCTTC; cdr3_aa: CASSPGLAGDGYTF; v_call: TRBV18; clone_size: .; d_call: .; j_call: TRBJ1-2
cdr3_nt: TGTGCCAGCACCATGTGGGCGGATAATGAAAAACTGTTTTTT; cdr3_aa: CASTMWADNEKLFF; v_call: TRBV6-1; clone_size: .; d_call: .; j_call: TRBJ1-4
cdr3_nt: TGTGCCAGCAGCTTAGCGACAGGGACCTCTGGAAACACCATATATTTT; cdr3_aa: CASSLATGTSGNTIYF; v_call: TRBV7-8; clone_size: .; d_call: TRBD1; j_call: TRBJ1-3
cdr3_nt: TGTGCCAGCAGTTATACCCCCTCGACTAGCACTGAAGCTTTCTTT; cdr3_aa: CASSYTPSTSTEAFF; v_call: TRBV6-6; clone_size: .; d_call: .; j_call: TRBJ1-1
cdr3_nt: TGTGCCAGTAGTACCTACAGGGGGTTCTACAATGAGCAGTTCTTC; cdr3_aa: CASSTYRGFYNEQFF; v_call: TRBV19; clone_size: .; d_call: TRBD1; j_call: TRBJ2-1
cdr3_nt: TGTGCCAGCAGTTTACTAGGCGCGAGCAATCAGCCCCAGCATTTT; cdr3_aa: CASSLLGASNQPQHF; v_call: TRBV27; clone_size: .; d_call: .; j_call: TRBJ1-5
cdr3_nt: TGCGCCAGCAGCATAACTAGAGACCTGAGCGGGGAGCTGTTTTTT; cdr3_aa: CASSITRDLSGELFF; v_call: TRBV5-1; clone_size: .; d_call: .; j_call: TRBJ2-2
cdr3_nt: TGTGCCAGCAGTGACGGCAGCGGGAGTTTCGCCGGGGAGCTGTTTTTT; cdr3_aa: CASSDGSGSFAGELFF; v_call: TRBV2; clone_size: .; d_call: TRBD2; j_call: TRBJ2-2
cdr3_nt: TGTGCCAGCAGCCTAAACGCCGGGACTAGCGGGAGTTTTCAAGAGACCCAGTACTTC; cdr3_aa: CASSLNAGTSGSFQETQYF; v_call: TRBV9; clone_size: .; d_call: TRBD2; j_call: TRBJ2-5
cdr3_nt: TGTGCCAGTAGTATTCTCGGGACAGGGGTTGGCTACACCTTC; cdr3_aa: CASSILGTGVGYTF; v_call: TRBV19; clone_size: .; d_call: TRBD1; j_call: TRBJ1-2
cdr3_nt: TGTGCCAGCAGCCGAACAGCGGAGACCCAGTACTTC; cdr3_aa: CASSRTAETQYF; v_call: TRBV11-2; clone_size: .; d_call: .; j_call: TRBJ2-5
cdr3_nt: TGTGCCAGCAGTCAACAGGGGGCGAACACCGGGGAGCTGTTTTTT; cdr3_aa: CASSQQGANTGELFF; v_call: TRBV6-4; clone_size: .; d_call: TRBD1; j_call: TRBJ2-2
cdr3_nt: TGTGCCAGCAAACTAAAAAAAGCTTTCTTT; cdr3_aa: CASKLKKAFF; v_call: TRBV2; clone_size: .; d_call: .; j_call: TRBJ1-1
cdr3_nt: TGTGCCAGCAGGTCAGGGGGTAAGGGTGAAAAACTGTTTTTT; cdr3_aa: CASRSGGKGEKLFF; v_call: TRBV6-6; clone_size: .; d_call: TRBD1; j_call: TRBJ1-4
cdr3_nt: TGTGCCAGCAGCTTGAATAGCGGGACCGGGGAGCTGTTTTTT; cdr3_aa: CASSLNSGTGELFF; v_call: TRBV7-3; clone_size: .; d_call: TRBD2; j_call: TRBJ2-2